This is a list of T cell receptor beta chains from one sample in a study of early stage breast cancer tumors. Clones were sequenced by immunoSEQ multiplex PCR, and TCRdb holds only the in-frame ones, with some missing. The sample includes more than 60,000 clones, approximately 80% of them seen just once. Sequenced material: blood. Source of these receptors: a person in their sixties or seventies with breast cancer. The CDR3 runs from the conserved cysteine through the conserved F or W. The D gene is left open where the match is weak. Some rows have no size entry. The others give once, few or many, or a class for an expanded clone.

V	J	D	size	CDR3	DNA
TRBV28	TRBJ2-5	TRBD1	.	CASSLTGLETQYF	TGTGCCAGCAGTTTGACAGGGCTAGAGACCCAGTACTTC
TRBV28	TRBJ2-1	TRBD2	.	CASRIPAGRGRTSGTSYNEQFF	TGTGCCAGCAGAATACCCGCTGGAAGGGGGCGGACTAGCGGGACTTCCTACAATGAGCAGTTCTTC
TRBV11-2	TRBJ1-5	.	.	CASSPRAGDQPQHF	TGTGCCAGCAGCCCTAGGGCAGGGGATCAGCCCCAGCATTTT
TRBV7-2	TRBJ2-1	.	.	CASSSGNSWDEQFF	TGTGCCAGCAGCTCTGGGAATAGCTGGGATGAGCAGTTCTTC
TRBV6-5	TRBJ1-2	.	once	CASSPRRSANYGYTF	TGTGCCAGCAGTCCTAGGAGGTCGGCTAACTATGGCTACACCTTC
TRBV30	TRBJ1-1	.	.	CAWSPGNTEAFF	TGTGCCTGGAGCCCCGGGAACACTGAAGCTTTCTTT
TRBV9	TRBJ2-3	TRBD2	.	CASSVGPTSGGSDTQYF	TGTGCCAGCAGCGTAGGCCCGACTAGCGGGGGGTCAGATACGCAGTATTTT
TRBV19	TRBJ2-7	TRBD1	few	CASSDRDRGSYEQYF	TGTGCCAGTAGTGACCGGGACAGGGGGTCCTACGAGCAGTACTTC
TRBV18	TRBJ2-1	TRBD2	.	CASSPPGLAGGWNEQFF	TGTGCCAGCTCACCCCCGGGACTAGCGGGGGGCTGGAATGAGCAGTTCTTC
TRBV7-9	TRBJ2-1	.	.	CASSFTGLGGNEQFF	TGTGCCAGCAGCTTTACAGGGCTTGGTGGCAATGAGCAGTTCTTC
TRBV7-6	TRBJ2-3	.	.	CASSSPGDTQYF	TGTGCCAGCAGCTCACCCGGGGATACGCAGTATTTT
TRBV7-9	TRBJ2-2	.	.	CASSLGQPGELFF	TGTGCCAGCAGCTTAGGACAGCCCGGGGAGCTGTTTTTT
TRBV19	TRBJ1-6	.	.	CASSFSRDTSAPLHF	TGTGCCAGTAGTTTTTCCCGGGACACCTCTGCGCCCCTCCACTTT
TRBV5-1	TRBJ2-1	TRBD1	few	CASSPGQNNEQFF	TGCGCCAGCAGCCCGGGACAGAACAATGAGCAGTTCTTC
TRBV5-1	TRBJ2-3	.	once	CASSPGRASTDTQYF	TGCGCCAGCAGCCCCGGGAGAGCTAGCACAGATACGCAGTATTTT
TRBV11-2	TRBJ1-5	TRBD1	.	CASSLRAVGQGVHQPQHF	TGTGCCAGCAGCTTAAGAGCGGTGGGACAGGGTGTGCATCAGCCCCAGCATTTT
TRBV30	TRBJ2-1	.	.	CAWRWGFNEQFF	TGTGCCTGGAGGTGGGGGTTCAATGAGCAGTTCTTC
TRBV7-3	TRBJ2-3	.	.	CASRGGAEDTQYF	TGTGCCAGCAGGGGGGGGGCCGAAGATACGCAGTATTTT
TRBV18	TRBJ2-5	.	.	CASSPVSGQETQYF	TGTGCCAGCTCACCAGTGAGCGGCCAAGAGACCCAGTACTTC
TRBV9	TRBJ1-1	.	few	CASSVRVSTEAFF	TGTGCCAGCAGCGTACGGGTTAGCACTGAAGCTTTCTTT